Described below is a single T cell receptor beta chain sequence and its context. This sample stems from a study of blood T cell repertoires in COVID-19. Trimming removed 0 bases from V and 5 bases from J, with 14 bases in between. The CDR3 has 15 residues. Germline CDR1 and CDR2: SGHTA and FQGNSA. Authors' processing steps: Nucleated cell counts were estimated from reference gene primer amplification. The repertoire was sequenced with immunoSEQ multiplex PCR; TCRdb's copy has only in-frame clones and lacks some. That table is the source of V, J and clone size, and D and trimming were worked out from the DNA. Counted here are around 200,000 clones, around 90% occurring once; the ten biggest clones make up roughly 1.2%.

Sequencing was carried out using PBMCs or T cells enriched from blood (not recorded which). The chain couples TRBV7-2 to TRBJ2-7, with D possibly matching TRBD2 (5 bases). The receptor comes from a young man who had recovered from COVID-19. The chain's CDR3 is CASSLASGENHEQYF. CDR3 in DNA: TGTGCCAGCAGCTTAGCGTCCGGGGAGAACCACGAGCAGTACTTC.